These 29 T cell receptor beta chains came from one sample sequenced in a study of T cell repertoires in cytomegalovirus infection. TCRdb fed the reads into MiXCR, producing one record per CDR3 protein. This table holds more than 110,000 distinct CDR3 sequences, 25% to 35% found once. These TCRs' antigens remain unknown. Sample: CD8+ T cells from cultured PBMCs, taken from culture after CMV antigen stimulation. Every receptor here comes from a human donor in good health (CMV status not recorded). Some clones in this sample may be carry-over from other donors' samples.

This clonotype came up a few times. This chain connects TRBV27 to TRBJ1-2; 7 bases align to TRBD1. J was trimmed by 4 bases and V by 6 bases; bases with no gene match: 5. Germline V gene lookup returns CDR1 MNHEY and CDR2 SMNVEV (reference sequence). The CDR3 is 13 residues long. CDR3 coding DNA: TGTGCCAGCAGCCGACAGGGTACCTATGGCTACACCTTC. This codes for CASSRQGTYGYTF.

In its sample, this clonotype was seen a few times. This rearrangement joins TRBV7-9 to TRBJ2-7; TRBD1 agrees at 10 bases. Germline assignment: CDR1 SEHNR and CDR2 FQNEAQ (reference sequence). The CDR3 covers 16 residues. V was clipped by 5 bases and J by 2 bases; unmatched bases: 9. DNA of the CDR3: TGTGCCAGCAGCCTAAAGTCGGGACAGGGGACCTACGAGCAGTACTTC. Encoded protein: CASSLKSGQGTYEQYF.

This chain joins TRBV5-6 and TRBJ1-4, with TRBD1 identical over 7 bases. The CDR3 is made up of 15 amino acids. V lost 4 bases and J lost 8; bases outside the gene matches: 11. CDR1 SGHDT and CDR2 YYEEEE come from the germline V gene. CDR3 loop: CASSVLTGLEEKLFF. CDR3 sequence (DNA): TGTGCCAGCAGCGTACTGACAGGGTTGGAAGAAAAACTGTTTTTT.

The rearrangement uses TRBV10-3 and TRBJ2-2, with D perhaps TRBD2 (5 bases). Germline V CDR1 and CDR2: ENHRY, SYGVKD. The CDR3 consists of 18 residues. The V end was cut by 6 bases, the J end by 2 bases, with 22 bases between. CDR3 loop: CAIRVEAGLGRNTGELFF. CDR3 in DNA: TGTGCCATCAGGGTTGAAGCAGGATTGGGGAGAAACACCGGGGAGCTGTTTTTT.

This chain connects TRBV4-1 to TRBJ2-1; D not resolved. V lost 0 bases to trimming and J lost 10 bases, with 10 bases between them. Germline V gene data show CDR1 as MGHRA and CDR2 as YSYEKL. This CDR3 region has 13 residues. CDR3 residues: CASSQEGAHEQFF. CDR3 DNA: TGCGCCAGCAGCCAAGAAGGAGCACACGAGCAGTTCTTC.

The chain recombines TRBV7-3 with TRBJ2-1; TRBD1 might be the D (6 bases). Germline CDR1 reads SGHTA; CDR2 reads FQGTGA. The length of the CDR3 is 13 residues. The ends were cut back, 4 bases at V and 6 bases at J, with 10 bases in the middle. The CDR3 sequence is CASSSQGRNEQFF. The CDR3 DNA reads TGTGCCAGCAGCTCACAGGGACGCAATGAGCAGTTCTTC.

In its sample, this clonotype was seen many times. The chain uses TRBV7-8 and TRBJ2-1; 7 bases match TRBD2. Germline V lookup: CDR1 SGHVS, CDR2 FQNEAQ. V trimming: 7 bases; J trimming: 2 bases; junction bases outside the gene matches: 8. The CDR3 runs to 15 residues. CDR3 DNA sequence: TGTGCCAGCACCGCCAGTCGGGGGGCCTACAATGAGCAGTTCTTC. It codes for CASTASRGAYNEQFF.

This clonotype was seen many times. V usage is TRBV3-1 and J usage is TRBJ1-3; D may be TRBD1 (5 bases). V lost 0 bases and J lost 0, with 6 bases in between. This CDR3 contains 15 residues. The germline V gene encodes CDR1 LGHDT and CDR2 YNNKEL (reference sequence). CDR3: CASSQDQGSGNTIYF. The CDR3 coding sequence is TGTGCCAGCAGCCAAGACCAGGGCTCTGGAAACACCATATATTTT.

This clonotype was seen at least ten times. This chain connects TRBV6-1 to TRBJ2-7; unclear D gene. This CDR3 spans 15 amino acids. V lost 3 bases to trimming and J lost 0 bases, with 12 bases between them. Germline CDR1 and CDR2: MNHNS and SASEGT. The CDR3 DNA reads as TGTGCCAGCAGTGACAAAGGCCGGAGCTCCTACGAGCAGTACTTC. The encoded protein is CASSDKGRSSYEQYF.

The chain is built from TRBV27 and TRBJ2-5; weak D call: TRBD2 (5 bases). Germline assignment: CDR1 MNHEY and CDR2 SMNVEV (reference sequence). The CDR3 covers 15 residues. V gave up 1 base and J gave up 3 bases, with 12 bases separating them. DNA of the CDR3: TGTGCCAGCAGTTTATTGGGCAGGACTGAAGAGACCCAGTACTTC. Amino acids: CASSLLGRTEETQYF.

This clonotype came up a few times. The CDR3 protein is CASIDKSDYPLPHEQYF. CDR3 DNA sequence: TGTGCCAGCATTGACAAATCGGATTATCCCCTCCCCCACGAGCAGTACTTC. The rearrangement uses TRBV6-2 or TRBV6-3 and TRBJ2-7, with D unclear. V lost 7 bases to trimming and J lost 5 bases, with 27 bases between them. Looked up from germline, CDR1 is MNHEY and CDR2 is SVGEGT. The length of the CDR3 is 17 residues.

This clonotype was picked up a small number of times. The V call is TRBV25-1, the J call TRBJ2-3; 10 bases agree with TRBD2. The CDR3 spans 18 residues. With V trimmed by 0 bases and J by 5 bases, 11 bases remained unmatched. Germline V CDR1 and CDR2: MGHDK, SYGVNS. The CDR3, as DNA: TGTGCCAGCAGTGAATATACCCAAGCGGGGGGGTTCATAGATACGCAGTATTTT. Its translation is CASSEYTQAGGFIDTQYF.

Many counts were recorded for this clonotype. Written as DNA, the CDR3 is TGTGCCAGCAGCTTATGGGCGGGGCAGGGAGAGACCCAGTACTTC. The encoded protein is CASSLWAGQGETQYF. J is TRBJ2-5 and V is TRBV7-8; possible D gene TRBD2, 6 bases. This CDR3 has 15 residues. Deletions cut 2 bases from V and 4 bases from J, with 14 bases between. In germline, CDR1 is SGHVS, CDR2 FQNEAQ.

The CDR3 region is CASSPSDGNTEAFF. The CDR3 nucleotides are TGTGCCAGTAGTCCATCCGACGGGAACACTGAAGCTTTCTTT. This chain joins TRBV19 and TRBJ1-1; unclear D gene. The ends were cut back, 5 bases at V and 1 base at J, with 11 bases in the middle. Germline loops: CDR1 LNHDA, CDR2 SQIVND (reference sequence). This CDR3 contains 14 residues.

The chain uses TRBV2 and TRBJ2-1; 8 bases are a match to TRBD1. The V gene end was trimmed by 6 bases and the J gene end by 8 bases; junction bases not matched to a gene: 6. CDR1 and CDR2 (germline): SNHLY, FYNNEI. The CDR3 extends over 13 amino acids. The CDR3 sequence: CASRSDRAHEQFF. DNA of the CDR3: TGTGCCAGCAGATCGGACAGGGCCCATGAGCAGTTCTTC.

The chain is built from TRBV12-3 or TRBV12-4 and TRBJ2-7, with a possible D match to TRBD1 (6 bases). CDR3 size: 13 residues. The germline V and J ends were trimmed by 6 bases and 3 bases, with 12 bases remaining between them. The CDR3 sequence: CASRPGAYYEQYF. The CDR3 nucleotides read TGTGCCAGCAGGCCAGGGGCTTACTACGAGCAGTACTTC.

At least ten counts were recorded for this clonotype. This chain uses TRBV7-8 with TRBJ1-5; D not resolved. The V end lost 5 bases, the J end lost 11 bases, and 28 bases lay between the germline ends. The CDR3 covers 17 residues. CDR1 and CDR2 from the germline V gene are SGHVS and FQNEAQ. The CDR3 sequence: CASSPVDLGPSIKAQHF. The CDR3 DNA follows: TGTGCCAGCAGCCCCGTGGACCTCGGCCCCTCAATCAAAGCCCAGCATTTT.

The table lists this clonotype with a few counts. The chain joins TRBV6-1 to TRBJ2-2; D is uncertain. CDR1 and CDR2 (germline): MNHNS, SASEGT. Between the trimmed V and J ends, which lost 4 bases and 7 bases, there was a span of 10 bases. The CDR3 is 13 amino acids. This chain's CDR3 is CASSGRVFGELFF. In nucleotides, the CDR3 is TGTGCCAGCAGTGGAAGGGTATTCGGGGAGCTGTTTTTT.

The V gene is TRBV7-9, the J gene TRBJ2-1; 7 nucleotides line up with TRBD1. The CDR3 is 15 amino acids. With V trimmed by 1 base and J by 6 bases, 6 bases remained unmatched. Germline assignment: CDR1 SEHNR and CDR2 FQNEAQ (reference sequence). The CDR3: CASSLGGGGFNEQFF. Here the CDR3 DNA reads TGTGCCAGCAGCTTAGGAGGGGGCGGGTTCAATGAGCAGTTCTTC.

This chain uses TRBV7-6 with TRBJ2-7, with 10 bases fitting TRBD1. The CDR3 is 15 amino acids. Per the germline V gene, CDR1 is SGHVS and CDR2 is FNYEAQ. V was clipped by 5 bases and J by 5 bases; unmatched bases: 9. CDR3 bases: TGTGCCAGCAGCCCCGCCGGGACAGGGGTCCACGAGCAGTACTTC. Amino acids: CASSPAGTGVHEQYF.

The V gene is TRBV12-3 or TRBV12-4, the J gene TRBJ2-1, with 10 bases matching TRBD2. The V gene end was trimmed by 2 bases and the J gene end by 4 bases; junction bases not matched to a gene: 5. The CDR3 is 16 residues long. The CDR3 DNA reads TGTGCCAGCAGTTTATGGCCTAGCGGGGGATACAATGAGCAGTTCTTC. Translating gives CASSLWPSGGYNEQFF.

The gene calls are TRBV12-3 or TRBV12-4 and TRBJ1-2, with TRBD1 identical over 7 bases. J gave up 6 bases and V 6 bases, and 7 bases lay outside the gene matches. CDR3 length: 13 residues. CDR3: CASSSDRLNGYTF. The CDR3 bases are TGTGCCAGCAGCTCGGACAGGTTGAATGGCTACACCTTC.

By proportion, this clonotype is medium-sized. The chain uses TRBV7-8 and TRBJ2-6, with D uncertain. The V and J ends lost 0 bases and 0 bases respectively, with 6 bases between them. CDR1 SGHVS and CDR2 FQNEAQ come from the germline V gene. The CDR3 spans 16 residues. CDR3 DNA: TGTGCCAGCAGCTTAGCTCCTCCCTCTGGGGCCAACGTCCTGACTTTC. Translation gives CASSLAPPSGANVLTF.

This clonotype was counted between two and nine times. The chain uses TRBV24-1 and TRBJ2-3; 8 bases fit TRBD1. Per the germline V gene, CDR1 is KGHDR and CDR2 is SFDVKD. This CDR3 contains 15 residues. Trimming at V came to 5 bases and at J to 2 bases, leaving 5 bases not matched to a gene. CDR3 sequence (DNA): TGTGCCACCAGTGCCTTGACAGGGGACACAGATACGCAGTATTTT. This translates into CATSALTGDTDTQYF.

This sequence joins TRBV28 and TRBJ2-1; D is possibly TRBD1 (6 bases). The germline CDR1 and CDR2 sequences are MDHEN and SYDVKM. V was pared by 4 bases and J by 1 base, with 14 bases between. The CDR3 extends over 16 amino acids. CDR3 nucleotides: TGTGCCAGCAGTTCAAACAGGGAAAGGTCCTACAATGAGCAGTTCTTC. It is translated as CASSSNRERSYNEQFF.

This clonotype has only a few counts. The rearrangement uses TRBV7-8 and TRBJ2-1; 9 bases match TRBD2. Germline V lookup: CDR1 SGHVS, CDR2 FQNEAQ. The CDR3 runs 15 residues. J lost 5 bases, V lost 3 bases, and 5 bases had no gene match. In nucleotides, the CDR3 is TGTGCCAGCAGCTTGGTGGCGGGGGGGGACAATGAGCAGTTCTTC. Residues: CASSLVAGGDNEQFF.

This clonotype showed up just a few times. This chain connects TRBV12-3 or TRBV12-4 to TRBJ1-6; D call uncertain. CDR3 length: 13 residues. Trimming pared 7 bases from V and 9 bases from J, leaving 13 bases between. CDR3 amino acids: CASTLGGISPLHF. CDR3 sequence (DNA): TGTGCCAGCACCCTAGGTGGAATTTCACCCCTCCACTTT.

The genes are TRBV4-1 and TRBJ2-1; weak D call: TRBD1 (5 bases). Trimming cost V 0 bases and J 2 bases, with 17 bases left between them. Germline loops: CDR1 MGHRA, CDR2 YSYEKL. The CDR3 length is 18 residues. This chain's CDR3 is CASSQDPLGVIPYNEQFF. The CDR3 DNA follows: TGCGCCAGCAGCCAAGATCCATTAGGGGTTATCCCCTACAATGAGCAGTTCTTC.

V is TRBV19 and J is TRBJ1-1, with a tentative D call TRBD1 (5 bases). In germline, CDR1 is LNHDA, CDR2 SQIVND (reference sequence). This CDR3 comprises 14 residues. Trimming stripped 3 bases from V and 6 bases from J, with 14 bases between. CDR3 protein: CASSMIGGTSEAFF. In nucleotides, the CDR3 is TGTGCCAGTAGTATGATTGGGGGGACGTCTGAAGCTTTCTTT. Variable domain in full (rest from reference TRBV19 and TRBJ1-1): DGGITQSPKYLFRKEGQNVTLSCEQNLNHDAMYWYRQDPGQGLRLIYYSQIVNDFQKGDIAEGYSVSREKKESFPLTVTSAQKNPTAFYLCASSMIGGTSEAFFGQGTRLTVV.